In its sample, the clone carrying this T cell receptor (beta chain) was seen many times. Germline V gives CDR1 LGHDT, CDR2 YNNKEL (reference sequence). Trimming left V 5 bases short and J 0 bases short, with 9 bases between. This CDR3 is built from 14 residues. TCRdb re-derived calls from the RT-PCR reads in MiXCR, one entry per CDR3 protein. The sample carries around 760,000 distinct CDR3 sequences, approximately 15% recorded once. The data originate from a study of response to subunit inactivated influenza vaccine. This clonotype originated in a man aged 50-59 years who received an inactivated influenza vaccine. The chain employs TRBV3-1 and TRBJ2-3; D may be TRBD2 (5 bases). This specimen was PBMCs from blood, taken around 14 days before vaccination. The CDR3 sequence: CASSTGYSTDTQYF. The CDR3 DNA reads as TGTGCCAGCAGCACGGGGTATAGCACAGATACGCAGTATTTT.